This TCR beta chain came from a study of blood T cell repertoires in COVID-19. The table came from immunoSEQ multiplex PCR; TCRdb's copy has only in-frame clones and leaves some out. Altogether 150,000 to 200,000 clones are present, 88% being singletons, with the ten largest covering about 9.4%. V lost 4 bases, J lost 0 bases, and 9 bases stayed unmatched. CDR1 is SGHTA, CDR2 FQGNSA, per germline. The CDR3 extends over 17 amino acids. The specimen sequenced was PBMCs or T cells enriched from blood (not recorded which). This receptor was obtained from a woman under 30 who had recovered from COVID-19. The chain joins TRBV7-2 to TRBJ2-3, with 8 bases aligning to TRBD1. The CDR3 DNA reads TGTGCCAGCAGCTCTCCGGGACAGGCCTCTAGCACAGATACGCAGTATTTT. This gives the protein CASSSPGQASSTDTQYF.